A single sample gave rise to the 23 T cell receptor beta chains below, sequenced in a study of T cells in Graves' hyperthyroidism and ophthalmopathy (dated by TCRdb to between 2018 and 2021). Libraries came from multiplex PCR. TCRdb records Illumina HiSeq 2000 as the sequencer. TCR beta CDR3 regions were amplified from RNA transcripts. For the first round of RT-PCR on the TCR CDR3, the HTBI primer set was used together with the Qiagen OneStep RT-PCR kit. TCRdb trimmed public reads at Q25 via fastp, called clones via MiXCR and kept in-frame beta chains. Rows are combined by CDR3 protein, so each entry shows the most common genes and DNA. Counted in this sample were about 210,000 distinct CDR3 sequences; 17% of them appeared once. The ten largest account for 50% of the sample. The sample taken for sequencing was blood. The receptors here all came from a man aged 50-59 years with Graves' hyperthyroidism.

This chain links TRBV5-5 with TRBJ2-4; D unclear. The CDR3 has 12 amino acids. The V gene's germline CDR1 is SGHKS and CDR2 YYEKEE (reference sequence). Trimming pared 2 bases from V and 8 bases from J, leaving 8 bases between. The CDR3 nucleotides are TGTGCCAGCAGCTTAGATGTGTACATTCAGTACTTC. Amino acid sequence: CASSLDVYIQYF.

The chain uses TRBV28 and TRBJ1-2; D is undetermined. CDR1 is MDHEN and CDR2 is SYDVKM in the germline V gene. V was clipped by 5 bases and J by 4 bases, with 8 bases between them. There are 12 residues in the CDR3. CDR3 coding DNA: TGTGCCAGCAGTGACGGCTTCTATGGCTACACCTTC. Its translation: CASSDGFYGYTF.

Many counts were recorded for this clonotype. The genes are TRBV28 and TRBJ2-1; possible D gene TRBD2, 5 bases. CDR3 length: 12 residues. CDR1 and CDR2 from the germline V gene are MDHEN and SYDVKM. Trimming took 2 bases from V and 13 from J, leaving 12 bases between them. CDR3 coding DNA: TGTGCCAGCAGTTTAGTCACTAGTATCCAGTTCTTC. The encoded protein is CASSLVTSIQFF.

The J gene is TRBJ2-1, the V gene TRBV5-5; unclear D gene. The length of the CDR3 is 11 residues. The germline V gene encodes CDR1 SGHKS and CDR2 YYEKEE (reference sequence). V was shortened by 5 bases and J by 8 bases, with 8 bases between the two germline ends. In nucleotides, the CDR3 is TGTGCCAGCAGAAAGAAAGATGAGCAGTTCTTC. Its translation is CASRKKDEQFF.

This clonotype has a handful of counts. The chain has TRBV9 and TRBJ2-1; 9 bases are shared with TRBD1. The V gene end was trimmed by 1 base and the J gene end by 9 bases; junction bases not matched to a gene: 8. CDR1 and CDR2 (germline): SGDLS, YYNGEE. The CDR3 sequence is 15 residues long. CDR3 amino acids: CASSVQSQGAGEQFF. In DNA form, the CDR3 reads TGTGCCAGCAGCGTACAATCACAGGGGGCCGGTGAGCAGTTCTTC.

The chain combines TRBV12-3 or TRBV12-4 with TRBJ2-2; no clear D gene. The CDR3 is made up of 13 amino acids. The CDR3 sequence is CGSAYSGTGELFF. Here the CDR3 DNA reads TGTGGGTCGGCATACTCGGGCACCGGGGAGCTGTTTTTT.

This clonotype was found many times. The chain carries TRBV6-2 or TRBV6-3 and TRBJ1-5; D ambiguous. The CDR3 is made up of 13 amino acids. Trimming pared 11 bases from V and 2 bases from J, leaving 13 bases between. Looked up from germline, CDR1 is MNHEY and CDR2 is SVGEGT. CDR3 sequence reads: CASSGVGNQPQHF. The CDR3 nucleotides are TGTGCCTCGTCTGGGGTTGGCAATCAGCCCCAGCATTTT.

This clonotype was observed at least ten times. The V gene is TRBV4-2, the J gene TRBJ2-7; TRBD2 might be the D (5 bases). Germline CDR1 reads LGHNA; CDR2 reads YNFKEQ. Trimming took off 0 bases at V and 0 bases at J, with 9 bases between the two ends. CDR3 length: 15 residues. CDR3 loop: CASSQEAGPSYEQYF. CDR3 nucleotide sequence: TGTGCCAGCAGCCAAGAGGCGGGTCCCTCCTACGAGCAGTACTTC.

The CDR3 DNA is TGTGCCAGCAGCCCCCAGGACCCTGAGCAGTTCTTC. This gives the protein CASSPQDPEQFF. The chain has TRBV11-2 and TRBJ2-1; D uncertain. The length of the CDR3 is 12 residues. V gave up 5 bases and J gave up 9 bases, with 11 bases separating them. The germline CDR1 and CDR2 sequences are SGHAT and FQNNGV.

This clonotype has just a few counts. This chain links TRBV12-3 or TRBV12-4 with TRBJ1-5; weak D call: TRBD1 (6 bases). This CDR3 contains 16 residues. V lost 6 bases, J lost 9 bases, and 24 bases lay in between. This CDR3 reads CASSQKGHGTRGPQHF. The CDR3 DNA follows: TGTGCCAGCAGCCAAAAGGGACACGGAACACGAGGGCCCCAGCATTTT.

This clonotype was seen at least ten times. The V call is TRBV28, the J call TRBJ2-5; 10 bases fit TRBD2. The CDR3 loop spans 15 amino acids. With V trimmed by 2 bases and J by 3 bases, 3 bases remained unmatched. CDR1 is MDHEN, CDR2 SYDVKM, per germline. DNA for the CDR3: TGTGCCAGCAGTTTAACTCTAGCGGGAGAAGAGACCCAGTACTTC. It encodes CASSLTLAGEETQYF.

In this sample, this clonotype turned up a few times. The rearrangement links TRBV3-2 to TRBJ2-1; TRBD1 was called by the table and not checked on the DNA. TRBV3-2 is reported as a pseudogene. The CDR3 spans 14 residues. This chain's CDR3 is CASSRTGEYNEQFF. In DNA, the CDR3 is TGTGCCAGCAGCCGGACAGGAGAGTACAATGAGCAGTTCTTC.

This clonotype has a handful of counts. Relative to the germline gene, one junction end is altered; a read error may explain this. This chain joins TRBV28 and TRBJ2-7; 9 bases fit TRBD1. This CDR3 is 15 amino acids long. Germline CDR1 reads MDHEN; CDR2 reads SYDVKM. This CDR3 is CASSFRGTGSSEQYF. Here the CDR3 DNA reads TGTGCCAGCAGTTTTAGGGGGACAGGGTCCTCCGAGCAGTACTTC.

The chain links TRBV5-1 to TRBJ2-7; 7 positions agree with TRBD1. The CDR3 is 14 residues long. V lost 0 bases and J lost 5; bases outside the gene matches: 5. Germline assignment: CDR1 SGHRS and CDR2 YFSETQ. The CDR3 coding sequence is TGCGCCAGCAGCTTGGCCATTACAGGGGACGAGCAGTACTTC. It specifies CASSLAITGDEQYF. Full variable domain (remainder filled in from reference TRBV5-1 and TRBJ2-7): KAGVTQTPRYLIKTRGQQVTLSCSPISGHRSVSWYQQTPGQGLQFLFEYFSETQRNKGNFPGRFSGRQFSNSRSEMNVSTLELGDSALYLCASSLAITGDEQYFGPGTRLTVT.

This clonotype has just a few counts. This chain links TRBV19 with TRBJ1-4; the match to TRBD1 covers 7 bases. Germline CDR1 reads LNHDA; CDR2 reads SQIVND (reference sequence). Germline trimming cut 8 bases from V and 7 bases from J; bases unmatched to any gene: 19. The CDR3 is 17 residues long. CDR3 loop: CASFQGQDFAIFEKLFF. DNA of the CDR3: TGTGCCAGTTTTCAAGGACAGGACTTTGCAATTTTTGAAAAACTGTTTTTT.

This chain connects TRBV7-2 to TRBJ1-2; the D gene is possibly TRBD1 (6 bases). The V end was cut by 7 bases, the J end by 10 bases, with 16 bases between. The CDR3 extends over 12 amino acids. From germline, CDR1 is SGHTA and CDR2 FQGNSA. The CDR3 DNA follows: TGTGCCAGCACCGTATACAGGGAGTCCTACACCTTC. Its protein is CASTVYRESYTF.

This clonotype was counted ten times or more. CDR3 in DNA: TGTGCCAGCAGTTACCCCAGAAAGCTCAACAGGAGCTCCTACGAGCAGTACTTC. Translated, it gives CASSYPRKLNRSSYEQYF. V gene TRBV6-5 combines with J gene TRBJ2-7; D is possibly TRBD1 (5 bases). CDR1 MNHEY and CDR2 SVGAGI come from the germline V gene. The CDR3 consists of 18 residues. V lost 2 bases and J lost 0, with 20 bases in between.

In its sample, this clonotype was seen many times. CDR3 bases: TGTGCCAGCAGCCCCGCGATGGCAGGGTCAGGGCCCCAGCATTTT. It specifies CASSPAMAGSGPQHF. This rearrangement joins TRBV6-1 to TRBJ1-5; perhaps TRBD1 as D (5 bases). This CDR3 is built from 15 residues. The germline gives CDR1 MNHNS, CDR2 SASEGT. Deletions cut 6 bases from V and 9 bases from J, with 21 bases between.

This clonotype was counted many times. The rearrangement joins TRBV7-3 to TRBJ2-5; a possible D gene is TRBD2 (6 bases). V shed 3 bases and J shed 5 bases, with 10 bases lying between them. The germline V gene encodes CDR1 SGHTA and CDR2 FQGTGA. The CDR3 extends over 13 amino acids. This CDR3 reads CASSFSGVETQYF. The CDR3 DNA sequence: TGTGCCAGCAGCTTTTCGGGAGTGGAGACCCAGTACTTC.

This clonotype has more than one count but fewer than ten. The V gene is TRBV4-2, the J gene TRBJ2-7, with TRBD2 matching 7 bases. The length of the CDR3 is 15 residues. Germline V gives CDR1 LGHNA, CDR2 YNFKEQ. With V trimmed by 0 bases and J by 5 bases, 7 bases remained unmatched. As DNA, the CDR3 is TGTGCCAGCAGCCAAGATCTACTAGCGAGGAACGAGCAGTACTTC. Residues: CASSQDLLARNEQYF.

This clonotype was counted only a few times. As DNA, the CDR3 is TGTGCCAGCAGCTTGGCCCTAGCGGAGCTCTACGAGCAGTACTTC. Protein product: CASSLALAELYEQYF. J is TRBJ2-7 and V is TRBV5-6, with 7 nucleotides matching TRBD2. Losses at the gene ends were 0 bases for V and 3 bases for J; bases not matched to a gene: 6. The CDR3 totals 15 residues. Per the germline V gene, CDR1 is SGHDT and CDR2 is YYEEEE.

The chain recombines TRBV7-9 with TRBJ2-1; TRBD2 matches 14 bases. From germline, CDR1 is SEHNR and CDR2 FQNEAQ (reference sequence). V gave up 5 bases and J gave up 8 bases; unmatched junction bases: 8. The CDR3 contains 16 residues. DNA of the CDR3: TGTGCCAGCAGCCCTAGTCCGGGACTAGCGGGAGATGAGCAGTTCTTC. This codes for CASSPSPGLAGDEQFF.

This clonotype was seen repeatedly, ten times or more. This chain links TRBV20-1 with TRBJ2-7, with 7 positions matching TRBD2. Losses at the gene ends were 4 bases for V and 0 bases for J; bases not matched to a gene: 3. The CDR3 runs 13 residues. Looked up from germline, CDR1 is DFQATT and CDR2 is SNEGSKA (reference sequence). This CDR3 is CSANRDYSYEQYF. CDR3 coding DNA: TGCAGTGCTAATAGGGACTACTCCTACGAGCAGTACTTC.